Included here is one TCR beta chain sequence, with context. The data belong to a study of blood T cell repertoires in COVID-19. Study-wide background: COVID-19 samples from acute and convalescent phases originated in the United States, Italy and Spain. Sources were T cells, B-cell-depleted T cells, or PBMCs; the material itself was cDNA or gDNA.

Per the original methods: Estimation of nucleated cell counts was performed using reference gene primer amplification. Measured with immunoSEQ multiplex PCR; TCRdb has only the in-frame clones, and not every one. V and J calls and clone size are copied from that table; D and trimming were computed from the DNA. The sample shows about 50,000 clones, 65% to 85% of them seen only once. V was clipped by 4 bases and J by 5 bases; unmatched bases: 10. Germline lookup yields CDR1 SGHAT and CDR2 FQNNGV. The CDR3 totals 15 residues. This receptor was obtained from a man aged 70 or older with active or convalescent COVID-19. The chain links TRBV11-2 to TRBJ1-1, with 7 bases matching TRBD1. Material: peripheral blood. CDR3 region: CASSYRVAGGTEAFF. Written as DNA, the CDR3 is TGTGCCAGCAGCTACAGGGTGGCAGGGGGTACTGAAGCTTTCTTT. Looking up the rest from reference TRBV11-2 and TRBJ1-1 gives the full variable domain: EAGVAQSPRYKIIEKRQSVAFWCNPISGHATLYWYQQILGQGPKLLIQFQNNGVVDDSQLPKDRFSAERLKGVDSTLKIQPAKLEDSAVYLCASSYRVAGGTEAFFGQGTRLTVV.